This paragraph reports one TCR beta chain. The target antigen is unknown. The second PCR ran about 7 to 12 cycles with a sample-barcoded 5' primer and J-beta primers. TCRdb re-called the 5' RACE reads through MiXCR, storing one row per CDR3 protein. The sample lists some 730,000 distinct CDR3 sequences; 22% were seen once. This sample stems from a study of blood T cells in healthy people across ages. Study-level results: Roughly linearly, TCR beta diversity per million T cells fell as age increased. The lack of PBMC sorting stopped any conclusive naive versus antigen-experienced comparison. One million T cells yielded diversity estimates that were considered underestimates.

The specimen was blood. This TCR was recovered from a man in his 70s in good health.

The CDR3 loop reads CASSLGLAGGPGNIQYF. The DNA for the CDR3 is TGTGCCAGCAGCCTAGGACTAGCGGGAGGGCCAGGTAACATTCAGTACTTC. The chain carries TRBV5-6 and TRBJ2-4, with 15 bases lining up with TRBD2. The V and J ends lost 4 bases and 7 bases, in that order; junction bases with no gene match: 9. CDR1 and CDR2 from the germline V gene are SGHDT and YYEEEE. The CDR3 spans 17 residues.